This record looks at one T cell receptor (beta chain) sequence and its context. This clonotype has a count of ten or more. Its cognate antigen has yet to be identified. The input lacks base qualities; no much larger clone sits a single base away. Libraries came from 5' RACE. TCRdb lists the instrument as NextSeq 500. The TCR library protocol attached a unique molecular identifier to each TCR cDNA molecule to allow correction of PCR and sequencing errors. The source study handled its data this way. TCR identification, UMI-based error correction and CDR3 extraction were all carried out with Decombinator tools. TCRs above a frequency of 2 per 1,000, corresponding to the top 1% of the tumor frequency distribution, were defined as expanded. Expanded tumor TCRs statistically deemed absent (corrected P<0.05) from at least one tumor region were classed as regional, and all other expanded tumor TCRs were classed as ubiquitous. Renyi diversity was calculated using the R vegan package after each repertoire was subsampled 100 times to 5,000 TCRs. CDR3 similarity networks were constructed using string-kernel similarity of amino acid triplets, with links drawn between CDR3s whose pairwise similarity was above 0.82. In TCRdb, the public reads were trimmed at Q25 with fastp and aligned with MiXCR, with productive beta chains retained. Each entry merges the rows of one CDR3 protein and shows their most common DNA and genes. The V and J calls here are based on TCRdb, not the publication. Within this sample are over 1,400 distinct CDR3 sequences, with roughly 20% of them counted one time only. The ten largest clones add up to around half of the sample.

This sample was taken from a study of spatial heterogeneity in lung cancer (dated by TCRdb to between 2018 and 2021). Study-level background: More beta-chain than alpha-chain transcripts were consistently detected, likely reflecting higher beta-chain transcript abundance. In non-small cell lung cancer, the study quantitatively compared TCR alpha and beta repertoires across several tumor regions, matched nontumor lung, and blood. In the raw uncorrected reads, each unique combination of TCR and UMI appeared more than ten times on average. At surgery, both alpha and beta chains were TCR-sequenced in fewer than 250 tumor regions, fewer than 85 matched nontumor lung samples and a few dozen PBMC samples. A strong correlation was found between TCR transcript counts in tumor regions and a T cell transcriptional module score from matched bulk RNA-seq. Nonsynonymous mutation counts, determined by whole-exome sequencing of tumor tissue, were related to TCR repertoire features. General findings and caveats noted by the study authors: Counts of ubiquitous and regional expanded TCRs were found to correlate with counts of ubiquitous and regional nonsynonymous mutations, respectively. Additional single-cell paired TCR alpha and beta sequencing was considered necessary to confirm, at a functional level, the hypothesis that regional TCRs recognize regional mutations. Estimated TCR-seq coverage of tumor T cells was only approximately 7.4% for alpha chains and around 13% for beta chains. A correlation was observed between the number of expanded intratumoral alpha and beta TCRs and the tumor nonsynonymous mutation count.

What the time point label conveys for this sample: sample taken at primary tumor resection. Samples were obtained from approximately 72 patients with early-stage, untreated non-small cell lung cancer from the lung TRACERx cohort. TCR sequencing used whole RNA extracted from tumor and nontumor lung tissue, or from cryopreserved PBMC samples, without cell sorting. Only patients with enough RNA available from two or more tumor regions were chosen for TCR sequencing. Before being selected, tumor and adjacent nontumor lung specimens were reviewed by a lung pathologist. The CDR3 covers 12 residues, taking in both the cysteine and the phenylalanine. Of the read, only the CDR3 DNA is kept; its 36 bases are in frame from base 1. The germline V gene supplies CDR1 SNHLY and CDR2 FYNNEI. V gives up 4 bases and J gives up 10 bases, and the segment between their germline ends measures 11 bases.

Specimen: lung tumor tissue, collected at surgery. Recombination joined TRBV2 with TRBJ2-1, with the D call perhaps TRBD1 or TRBD2, as 6 bases match in each case. This receptor was taken from a male donor with early-stage non-small cell lung cancer. The CDR3 has the sequence CASSGGGPEQFF. Here is the DNA: TGTGCCAGCAGTGGAGGGGGGCCGGAGCAGTTCTTC.